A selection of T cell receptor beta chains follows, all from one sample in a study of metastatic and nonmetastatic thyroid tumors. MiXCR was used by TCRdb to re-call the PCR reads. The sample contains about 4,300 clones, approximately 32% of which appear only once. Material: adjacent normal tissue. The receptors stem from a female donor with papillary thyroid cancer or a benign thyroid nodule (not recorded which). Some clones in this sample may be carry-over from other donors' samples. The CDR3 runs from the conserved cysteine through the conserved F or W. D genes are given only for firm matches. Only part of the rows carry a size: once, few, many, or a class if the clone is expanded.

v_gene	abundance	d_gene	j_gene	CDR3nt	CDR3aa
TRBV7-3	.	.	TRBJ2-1	TGTGCCAGCAGCTTCCGGCAGGGTGTAAACAATGAGCAGTTCTTC	CASSFRQGVNNEQFF
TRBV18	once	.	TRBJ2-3	TGTGCCAGCTCCGACCTCCTTACAGATACGCAGTATTTT	CASSDLLTDTQYF
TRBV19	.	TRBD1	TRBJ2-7	TGTGCCAGTAGGCCGGGACAGGGAATAGGCGAGCAGTACTTC	CASRPGQGIGEQYF
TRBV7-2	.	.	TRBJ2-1	TGTGCCAGCAGCTTATGGGCAGGCAATGAGCAGTTCTTC	CASSLWAGNEQFF
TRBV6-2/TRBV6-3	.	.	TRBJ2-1	TGTGCCAGCAGCGACGGGACACTGGGAGGGAATGAGCAGTTCTTC	CASSDGTLGGNEQFF
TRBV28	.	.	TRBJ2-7	TGTGCCAGCAGTTCGAGATACGAGCAGTACTTC	CASSSRYEQYF
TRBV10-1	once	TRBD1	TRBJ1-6	TGCGCCATGAACCGGGACAGGGGGCCTATACTCTTCTATAATTCACCCCTCCACTTT	CAMNRDRGPILFYNSPLHF
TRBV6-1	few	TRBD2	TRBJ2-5	TGTGCCAGCAGTGAATGGGGCGGGGGGAACCAAGAGACCCAGTACTTC	CASSEWGGGNQETQYF
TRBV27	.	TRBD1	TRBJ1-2	TGTGCCAGCAGTTTAGGACAGGAGTGGGGCTACACCTTC	CASSLGQEWGYTF
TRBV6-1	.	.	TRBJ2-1	TGTGCCAGCAGTGAGGCCAAAACAGGGCGTGCTGAGCAGTTCTTC	CASSEAKTGRAEQFF
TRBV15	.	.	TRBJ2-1	TGTGCCACTGGGACTTCCATTTACAATGAGCAGTTCTTC	CATGTSIYNEQFF
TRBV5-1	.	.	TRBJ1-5	TGCGCCAGCAGCTTGGTTGGGGGGGCAGGGCAGCCCCAGCATTTT	CASSLVGGAGQPQHF
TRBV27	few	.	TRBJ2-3	TGTGCCAGCAGTCTCTCAGCCTTTCGAGATACGCAGTATTTT	CASSLSAFRDTQYF
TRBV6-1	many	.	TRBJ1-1	TGTGCCACCCGGGTGGGGGGTGAAGCTTTCTTT	CATRVGGEAFF
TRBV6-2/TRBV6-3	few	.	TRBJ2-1	TGTGCCAGTAACCTAGCGCCCTACAATGAGCAGTTCTTC	CASNLAPYNEQFF
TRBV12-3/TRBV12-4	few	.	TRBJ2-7	TGTGCCAGCAGTTTAACCCACGAGCAGTACTTC	CASSLTHEQYF
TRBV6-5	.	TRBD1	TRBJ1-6	TGCGCCAGCATTAAACGGGACAGTAACAAGGGGGGCAATTCACCCCCCCACTTT	CASIKRDSNKGGNSPPHF
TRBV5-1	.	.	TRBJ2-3	TGCGCCAGCAGCTCCGCGGAAGGGCCAGAGACAGATACGCAGTATTTT	CASSSAEGPETDTQYF
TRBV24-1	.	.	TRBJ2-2	TGTGCCACCAGCGCTCGGGGGCTGGGCACCCGGGAGCTGTTTTTT	CATSARGLGTRELFF
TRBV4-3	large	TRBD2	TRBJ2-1	TGCGCCAGCAGCCAAGGCCGGGGGGCCTACAATGAGCAGTTCTTC	CASSQGRGAYNEQFF
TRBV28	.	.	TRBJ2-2	TGTGCCAGCAGTTTTTTTGGCGGGGAGCTGTTTTTT	CASSFFGGELFF
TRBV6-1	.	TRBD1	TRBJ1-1	TGTGCCAGCCGCAGGGGGTCGAACACTGAAGCTTTCTTT	CASRRGSNTEAFF
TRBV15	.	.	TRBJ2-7	TGTGCCACCAGCAGCGACGACCGCTACGAGCAGTACTTC	CATSSDDRYEQYF
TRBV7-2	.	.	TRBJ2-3	TGTGCCAGCAGCTTTCAGGAGGAACGGGTATATACGCAGTATTTT	CASSFQEERVYTQYF
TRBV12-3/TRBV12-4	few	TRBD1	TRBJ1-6	TGTGCCAGCAGGGACAGGGTTCCGGATAATTCACCCCTCCACTTT	CASRDRVPDNSPLHF